The 17 T cell receptor beta chains reported below all come from one sample, sequenced in a study of cytomegalovirus exposure and HLA in healthy donors. The PCR used 60 Vbeta and 13 Jbeta primers. Generated by immunoSEQ multiplex PCR, the TCRdb table keeps only in-frame clones and is missing some. The repertoire has around 70,000 clones, approximately 75% of them found once; the top ten carry 9% to 14%. Material for sequencing was PBMCs. The source is a middle-aged woman in good health and CMV-seropositive.

The rearrangement joins TRBV6-5 to TRBJ1-1, with a possible D match to TRBD1 (5 bases). The CDR3 length is 14 residues. Looked up from germline, CDR1 is MNHEY and CDR2 is SVGAGI. Deletions cut 7 bases from V and 6 bases from J, with 18 bases between. CDR3 in DNA: TGTGCCAGCACTCCCGGTAGGGGAGGGTCTGAAGCTTTCTTT. This sequence encodes CASTPGRGGSEAFF.

The CDR3 sequence is CASSELGQPDTQYF. DNA of the CDR3: TGTGCCAGCAGCGAACTCGGACAGCCAGATACGCAGTATTTT. The V gene is TRBV7-9, the J gene TRBJ2-3; the D gene is possibly TRBD1 (6 bases). The CDR3 is 14 amino acids. Germline V lookup: CDR1 SEHNR, CDR2 FQNEAQ (reference sequence). V was clipped by 5 bases and J by 4 bases, with 13 bases between them.

This chain joins TRBV5-4 and TRBJ1-2; no clear D gene. The CDR3 has 14 residues. Looked up from germline, CDR1 is SGHNT and CDR2 is YYREEE (reference sequence). Trimming cost V 0 bases and J 6 bases, with 12 bases left between them. CDR3 nucleotide sequence: TGTGCCAGCAGCTTGGGCGGACTAAATGATGGCTACACCTTC. Encoded protein: CASSLGGLNDGYTF.

The chain carries TRBV25-1 and TRBJ1-1; D possibly corresponds to TRBD1 (6 bases). Germline V gene sequence: CDR1 MGHDK, CDR2 SYGVNS. This CDR3 spans 15 amino acids. Between the trimmed V and J ends, which lost 1 base and 0 bases, there was a span of 9 bases. The CDR3 DNA reads TGTGCCAGCAGTGAATCCAGGGGTATGAACACTGAAGCTTTCTTT. Translated, it gives CASSESRGMNTEAFF.

The rearrangement joins TRBV5-8 to TRBJ1-1; TRBD1 might be the D (5 bases). The CDR3 length is 16 residues. Germline lookup yields CDR1 SGHTS and CDR2 YDEGEE. The V and J ends lost 2 bases and 0 bases respectively, with 14 bases between them. In DNA form, the CDR3 reads TGTGCCAGCAGCTTTCACGGGGGACTTATGAACACTGAAGCTTTCTTT. It yields the protein CASSFHGGLMNTEAFF.

V and J are TRBV7-8 and TRBJ1-4; D unresolved. The germline gives CDR1 SGHVS, CDR2 FQNEAQ. V shed 3 bases and J shed 2 bases, with 7 bases lying between them. The CDR3 has 14 amino acids. In DNA, the CDR3 is TGTGCCAGCAGCTTCGGGAGTACTAATGAAAAACTGTTTTTT. Translating it yields CASSFGSTNEKLFF.

The CDR3 DNA follows: TGTGCCAGCAGTCTCAAGTTGGAGAACTTTCTCACAGATACGCAGTATTTT. It encodes CASSLKLENFLTDTQYF. The V gene is TRBV9, the J gene TRBJ2-3; D gene unclear. Trimming stripped 5 bases from V and 2 bases from J, with 21 bases between. In germline, CDR1 is SGDLS, CDR2 YYNGEE. This CDR3 spans 17 amino acids.

V usage is TRBV7-9 and J usage is TRBJ2-1; TRBD2 aligns across 10 bases. V dropped 5 bases and J dropped 7; count of bases not matched to a gene: 2. CDR1 and CDR2 from the germline V gene are SEHNR and FQNEAQ (reference sequence). This CDR3 is 13 amino acids long. As DNA, the CDR3 is TGTGCCAGCAGCAGCGGGGGGGAGAATGAGCAGTTCTTC. Its protein is CASSSGGENEQFF.

The V call is TRBV7-6, the J call TRBJ1-2; D is possibly TRBD1 (5 bases). The V gene's germline CDR1 is SGHVS and CDR2 FNYEAQ. V shed 6 bases and J shed 4 bases, with 15 bases lying between them. CDR3 size: 14 residues. CDR3 loop: CASSPRGELYGYTF. DNA of the CDR3: TGTGCCAGCAGTCCTCGGGGGGAACTCTATGGCTACACCTTC. Full variable domain (outside the CDR3, taken from reference TRBV7-6 and TRBJ1-2): GAGVSQSPRYKVTKRGQDVALRCDPISGHVSLYWYRQALGQGPEFLTYFNYEAQQDKSGLPNDRFSAERPEGSISTLTIQRTEQRDSAMYRCASSPRGELYGYTFGSGTRLTVV.

The chain combines TRBV10-1 with TRBJ1-1; no definite D call. V shed 4 bases and J shed 1 base, with 13 bases lying between them. Germline CDR1 and CDR2: WNHNN and SYGVQD (reference sequence). This CDR3 region has 15 residues. Written as DNA, the CDR3 is TGCGCCAGCAGTGCGGTTCGAGAGGGGAACACTGAAGCTTTCTTT. Its protein product is CASSAVREGNTEAFF.

As for this clone: A much larger clone lies a single base off, so this may be a read error. The same CDR3 can be traced to other DNA sequences in this sample. The chain carries TRBV6-5 and TRBJ1-6, with a possible D match to TRBD1 (6 bases). Looked up from germline, CDR1 is MNHEY and CDR2 is SVGAGI. The CDR3 spans 13 residues. V dropped 5 bases and J dropped 7 bases, with 9 bases sitting between them. CDR3 amino acids: CASSPTGNSPLHF. The CDR3 coding sequence is TGTGCCAGCAGTCCCACAGGGAATTCACCCCTCCACTTT.

This chain joins TRBV6-6 and TRBJ2-2; tentative D call: TRBD1 (5 bases). The V gene's germline CDR1 is MNHNY and CDR2 SVGAGI (reference sequence). CDR3 length: 15 amino acids. Trimming took 4 bases from V and 3 from J, leaving 12 bases between them. For the CDR3, the DNA is TGTGCCAGCAGTTTCAGGAAAGGGGACACCGGGGAGCTGTTTTTT. Protein sequence: CASSFRKGDTGELFF.

The chain recombines TRBV7-3 with TRBJ1-1; 7 bases align to TRBD1. This CDR3 comprises 16 residues. Germline CDR1 is SGHTA and CDR2 is FQGTGA. After removal of 3 bases from V and 0 bases from J, the junction contained 7 bases not matched to a gene. The CDR3 region is CASSLQGGTMNTEAFF. The CDR3 nucleotides are TGTGCCAGCAGCTTGCAGGGGGGCACCATGAACACTGAAGCTTTCTTT.

This sequence joins TRBV5-4 and TRBJ2-3; possibly TRBD1 for D (6 bases). Trimming took 0 bases from V and 1 from J, leaving 9 bases between them. CDR1 is SGHNT and CDR2 is YYREEE in the germline V gene (reference sequence). This CDR3 is built from 15 residues. The CDR3 coding sequence is TGTGCCAGCAGCTTGGATGCAGGGGGCACAGATACGCAGTATTTT. Its translation is CASSLDAGGTDTQYF.

This clone was seen once. The J gene is TRBJ1-6, the V gene TRBV5-1, with D possibly being TRBD1 (5 bases). Germline V lookup: CDR1 SGHRS, CDR2 YFSETQ. This CDR3 has 18 amino acids. V dropped 0 bases and J dropped 9 bases, with 22 bases sitting between them. The chain's CDR3 is CASSLARSIQGGISPLHF. The CDR3 coding sequence is TGCGCCAGCAGCTTGGCCAGATCAATCCAGGGTGGTATTTCACCCCTCCACTTT.

This chain connects TRBV5-6 to TRBJ1-1, with a weak D call TRBD1 (5 bases). The CDR3 has 14 residues. The germline gives CDR1 SGHDT, CDR2 YYEEEE. Trimming removed 0 bases at V and 5 bases at J, with 11 bases between. The CDR3 nucleotides are TGTGCCAGCAGCTTGGAGTCAGGGTGGACTGAAGCTTTCTTT. It specifies CASSLESGWTEAFF.

V gene TRBV19 combines with J gene TRBJ1-6; 9 bases map to TRBD1. The J segment lost 10 bases and the V segment lost 6 bases, leaving 10 bases of the junction unmatched. The CDR3 is 15 amino acids. Germline V CDR1 and CDR2: LNHDA, SQIVND (reference sequence). This chain's CDR3 is CASRTTGGNGSPLHF. The CDR3 DNA reads TGTGCCAGTAGAACTACAGGGGGCAACGGATCACCCCTCCACTTT.